This T cell receptor (beta chain) came from a study of identical twins. General observations from the study: Zero-insertion analyses might be partly confounded by invariant T cells like MAIT and iNKT.

This clonotype was counted only a few times. What it recognizes is unknown. The CDR3 loop spans 13 amino acids. Germline CDR1 is MNHNY and CDR2 is SVGAGI (reference sequence). V lost 6 bases to trimming and J lost 2 bases; unmatched junction nucleotides: 4. TCRdb re-analysed the 5' RACE reads in MiXCR, keeping a single row per CDR3 protein. The sample contains about 690,000 distinct CDR3 sequences, approximately 6% of which appear only once. This rearrangement joins TRBV6-6 to TRBJ2-7; 7 nucleotides match TRBD1. The TCR sequence derives from a man younger than 35 in good health. The sequenced material came from naive T cells sorted from blood. CDR3 coding DNA: TGTGCCAGCAGACAGGGGACGACCTACGAGCAGTACTTC. It yields the protein CASRQGTTYEQYF.